This is a list of T cell receptor beta chains from one sample in a study of glioma-infiltrating T cells after dendritic cell vaccination. Using immunoSEQ multiplex PCR, the repertoire was profiled, and TCRdb retains in-frame clones only, with some absent. The sample includes 80,000 to 100,000 clones, 79% of them seen just once. Source: blood, taken before dendritic cell vaccination. These receptors were taken from a human donor with glioblastoma. Both conserved end residues are part of each CDR3. The D gene is left open where the match is weak. Some rows mark clone size as missing; the rest say once, few, many or name a class of expanded clone.

len	d_gene	v_gene	abundance	j_gene	CDR3aa	CDR3nt
14	TRBD1	TRBV4-1	few	TRBJ1-4	CASAEGTGDEKLFF	TGCGCCAGCGCGGAAGGGACAGGGGATGAAAAACTGTTTTTT
11	-	TRBV20-1	once	TRBJ2-1	CSARQYNEQFF	TGCAGTGCGAGACAGTACAATGAGCAGTTCTTC
14	-	TRBV9	-	TRBJ1-5	CASSATGVNQPQHF	TGTGCCAGCAGCGCCACGGGAGTTAATCAGCCCCAGCATTTT
12	-	TRBV5-1	once	TRBJ2-1	CASTRDYNEQFF	TGCGCCAGCACACGGGACTACAATGAGCAGTTCTTC
11	-	TRBV10-3	-	TRBJ2-7	CAISNFFEQYF	TGTGCCATCAGTAATTTCTTCGAGCAGTACTTC
12	-	TRBV4-1	-	TRBJ1-3	CASSQVANTIYF	TGCGCCAGCAGCCAAGTAGCGAACACCATATATTTT
15	-	TRBV19	once	TRBJ1-2	CASTLIWGRVEGYTF	TGTGCCAGTACCCTAATCTGGGGCAGGGTTGAGGGCTACACCTTC
13	-	TRBV30	-	TRBJ1-5	CAWSVMVSQPQHF	TGTGCCTGGAGTGTAATGGTGAGCCAGCCCCAGCATTTT
14	TRBD1	TRBV2	-	TRBJ1-3	CASGGGQIGNTIYF	TGTGCCAGCGGAGGGGGACAGATTGGAAACACCATATATTTT
16	TRBD1	TRBV6-6	-	TRBJ1-2	CASSSTDRGSRYGYTF	TGTGCCAGCAGTTCTACCGACAGGGGAAGCCGTTATGGCTACACCTTC
16	TRBD2	TRBV4-2	-	TRBJ2-1	CASSPRESSGGNEQFF	TGTGCCAGCAGCCCACGAGAGTCTAGCGGGGGAAATGAGCAGTTCTTC
18	TRBD2	TRBV9	-	TRBJ2-3	CASSVGIGAGVFTDTQYF	TGTGCCAGCAGCGTAGGGATCGGGGCGGGGGTGTTCACAGATACGCAGTATTTT
15	TRBD2	TRBV6-1	few	TRBJ2-1	CASRVTSGTYNEQFF	TGTGCCAGCAGAGTGACTAGCGGGACCTACAATGAGCAGTTCTTC
16	-	TRBV28	-	TRBJ2-6	CASSLSPLSGANVLTF	TGTGCCAGCAGTTTATCGCCACTTTCTGGGGCCAACGTCCTGACTTTC
12	-	TRBV10-3	-	TRBJ1-2	CAISPDRSGYTF	TGTGCCATCAGCCCCGACAGGTCGGGCTACACCTTC
14	-	TRBV6-6	few	TRBJ2-7	CASSYPETRNEQYF	TGTGCCAGCAGTTACCCTGAGACTAGGAACGAGCAGTACTTC
12	TRBD1	TRBV30	-	TRBJ2-7	CAWTGGGYEQYF	TGTGCCTGGACAGGGGGTGGTTACGAGCAGTACTTC
16	-	TRBV5-1	-	TRBJ2-3	CASSLGFGEGLDTQYF	-
15	TRBD1	TRBV5-1	-	TRBJ1-1	CASSSLTGGTTEAFF	TGCGCCAGCAGCTCCCTAACAGGGGGGACCACTGAAGCTTTCTTT
17	-	TRBV7-9	-	TRBJ1-2	CASSLHTPVGASYGYTF	TGTGCCAGCAGCTTACATACTCCGGTAGGGGCGAGCTATGGCTACACCTTC